The subject of this entry is one TCR beta chain. These data are taken from a study of OX40 agonist ivuxolimab in advanced cancers. Study-level background: Mean age roughly 65 years, range about 20 to 90; 82.7% male.

From germline, CDR1 is SGHTA and CDR2 FQGNSA. The CDR3 is 14 residues long. V lost 8 bases and J 4 bases, leaving 14 bases between the germline ends. This table comes from immunoSEQ multiplex PCR, and its TCRdb copy is limited to in-frame clones, with some not included. The sample contains nearly 80,000 clones, about 80% of which appear only once. The chain is built from TRBV7-2 and TRBJ2-2, with D tentatively TRBD1 (5 bases). This sequence originates from an adult with an advanced solid tumor such as melanoma, head and neck, liver or kidney cancer. Material: CD4+ or CD8+ T cells sorted from blood, obtained in a trial of the OX40 agonist ivuxolimab. For the CDR3, the DNA is TGTGCCAGCCCCCAGGGTTCGGGCACCGGGGAGCTGTTTTTT. It codes for CASPQGSGTGELFF. The whole variable domain, filled in from reference TRBV7-2 and TRBJ2-2, reads GAGVSQSPSNKVTEKGKDVELRCDPISGHTALYWYRQSLGQGLEFLIYFQGNSAPDKSGLPSDRFSAERTGGSVSTLTIQRTQQEDSAVYLCASPQGSGTGELFFGEGSRLTVL.